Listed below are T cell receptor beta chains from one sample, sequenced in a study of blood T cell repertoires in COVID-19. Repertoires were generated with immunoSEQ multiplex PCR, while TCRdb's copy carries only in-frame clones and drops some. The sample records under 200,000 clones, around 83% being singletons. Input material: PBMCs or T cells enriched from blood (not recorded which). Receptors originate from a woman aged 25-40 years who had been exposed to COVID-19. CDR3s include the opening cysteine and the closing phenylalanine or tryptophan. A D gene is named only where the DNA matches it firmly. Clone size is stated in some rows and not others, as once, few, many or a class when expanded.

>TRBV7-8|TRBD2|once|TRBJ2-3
CASSLPPGSSGGAADTQYF
TGTGCCAGCAGCTTACCTCCCGGGTCGAGCGGGGGGGCTGCAGATACGCAGTATTTT
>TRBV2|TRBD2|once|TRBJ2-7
CASSDLAGGFYEQYF
TGTGCCAGCAGTGATTTAGCGGGGGGGTTCTACGAGCAGTACTTC
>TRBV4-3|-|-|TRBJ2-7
CASSQAAGPAEQYF
TGCGCCAGCAGCCAAGCCGCGGGTCCTGCGGAGCAGTACTTC
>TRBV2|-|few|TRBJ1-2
CASTRFTGTNYGYTF
TGTGCCAGCACCAGATTTACGGGAACAAACTATGGCTACACCTTC
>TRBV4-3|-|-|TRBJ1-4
CASSQDSGNTGKLFF
TGCGCCAGCAGCCAAGATTCTGGAAATACGGGAAAACTGTTTTTT
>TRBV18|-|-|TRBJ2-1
CASSARVNEQFF
TGTGCCAGCTCGGCGAGGGTGAATGAGCAGTTCTTC
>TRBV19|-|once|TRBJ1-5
CASTPGREIGQPQHF
TGTGCCAGTACCCCGGGGAGGGAGATAGGTCAGCCCCAGCATTTT
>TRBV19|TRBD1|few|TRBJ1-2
CASSPQMDREQGYTF
TGTGCCAGTAGTCCGCAAATGGACAGGGAGCAGGGCTACACCTTC
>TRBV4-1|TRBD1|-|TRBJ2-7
CASSQVRDSNYEQYF
TGCGCCAGCAGCCAAGTGAGGGACAGCAACTACGAGCAGTACTTC
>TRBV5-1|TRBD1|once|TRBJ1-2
CASNDRVGPYPYGYTF
TGCGCCAGCAATGACAGGGTTGGTCCCTACCCTTATGGCTACACCTTC
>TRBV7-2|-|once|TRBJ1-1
CASSFPGAFF
TGTGCCAGCAGCTTCCCCGGAGCTTTCTTT
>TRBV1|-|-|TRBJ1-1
CTRGGGGNTEAFF
TGCACCAGAGGGGGGGGAGGGAACACTGAAGCTTTCTTT
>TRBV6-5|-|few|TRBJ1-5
CASSYEPNQPQHF
TGTGCCAGCAGTTACGAGCCTAATCAGCCCCAGCATTTT
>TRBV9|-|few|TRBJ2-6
CASSARDSGANVLTF
TGTGCCAGCAGCGCGAGGGACTCCGGGGCCAACGTCCTGACTTTC
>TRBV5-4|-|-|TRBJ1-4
CASSSRGSATNEKLFF
TGTGCCAGCAGCTCGCGGGGGTCAGCAACTAATGAAAAACTGTTTTTT
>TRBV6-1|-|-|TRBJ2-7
CASSERRDPSEQYF
TGTGCCAGCAGTGAAAGGAGGGACCCCTCCGAGCAGTACTTC